These 7 T cell receptor beta chains were sequenced from one sample in a study of shared clonotypes between healthy human individuals. Sequenced by immunoSEQ multiplex PCR; TCRdb stores in-frame clones only, minus some. The sample records 2,500,000 or so clones, around nine tenths being singletons. The sequenced sample consisted of naive CD4+ T cells sorted from blood. Described subset: CD45RA+ positively selected. Source of these receptors: a man between 18 and 35 years old in good health.

The genes are TRBV5-6 and TRBJ2-1; D might be TRBD1 (6 bases). CDR3 length: 13 residues. The germline V gene encodes CDR1 SGHDT and CDR2 YYEEEE. Trimming pared 2 bases from V and 8 bases from J, leaving 11 bases between. CDR3 loop: CASSFTGFDEQFF. The CDR3 region has the DNA TGTGCCAGCAGCTTCACAGGGTTCGATGAGCAGTTCTTC.

This clone was found once. The chain couples TRBV19 to TRBJ1-5, with 9 bases fitting TRBD1. The V gene end was trimmed by 4 bases and the J gene end by 1 base; junction bases not matched to a gene: 11. The CDR3 covers 18 residues. CDR1 LNHDA and CDR2 SQIVND come from the germline V gene (reference sequence). CDR3 in amino acids: CASSTTGTGRLSNQPQHF. The CDR3 region has the DNA TGTGCCAGTAGTACAACCGGGACAGGGCGGTTGAGCAATCAGCCCCAGCATTTT.

This clone was detected once. The chain couples TRBV7-3 to TRBJ2-2, with 8 bases lining up with TRBD2. Looked up from germline, CDR1 is SGHTA and CDR2 is FQGTGA. V shed 0 bases, J shed 7 bases, and the junction held 7 bases outside the gene matches. This CDR3 comprises 16 residues. The CDR3 protein is CASSLTGTSRNGELFF. CDR3 nucleotide sequence: TGTGCCAGCAGCTTAACCGGGACTAGTAGAAACGGGGAGCTGTTTTTT. Drawing the rest from reference TRBV7-3 and TRBJ2-2, the complete variable domain is GAGVSQTPSNKVTEKGKYVELRCDPISGHTALYWYRQSLGQGPEFLIYFQGTGAADDSGLPNDRFFAVRPEGSVSTLKIQRTERGDSAVYLCASSLTGTSRNGELFFGEGSRLTVL.

The genes are TRBV23-1 and TRBJ1-2; tentatively, D is TRBD1 (6 bases). TRBV23-1 qualifies as an ORF whose function is uncertain. This CDR3 has 13 residues. The V gene lost 4 bases and the J gene lost 8 bases, with 14 bases spanning the gap. CDR3 sequence reads: CASSPVTGSGYTF. Written as DNA, the CDR3 is TGCGCCAGCAGTCCAGTCACAGGGAGCGGCTACACCTTC.

The chain uses TRBV7-2 and TRBJ2-7; the D is unclear. CDR3 size: 15 residues. Between the trimmed V and J ends, which lost 2 bases and 3 bases, there was a span of 14 bases. From germline, CDR1 is SGHTA and CDR2 FQGNSA. CDR3 nucleotide sequence: TGTGCCAGCAGCTTACGCAGTTGGCTTAACTACGAGCAGTACTTC. It is translated as CASSLRSWLNYEQYF.

This clone was seen a single time. This chain uses TRBV10-3 with TRBJ2-1, with TRBD2 as a possible D gene (6 bases). CDR1 ENHRY and CDR2 SYGVKD come from the germline V gene. Trimming removed 4 bases from V and 6 bases from J, with 13 bases in between. This CDR3 is 14 amino acids long. Here the CDR3 DNA reads TGTGCCATCAGTGGGGACTTCAACGCCAATGAGCAGTTCTTC. This translates into CAISGDFNANEQFF.

As to this clone: The sample contains more than one DNA sequence encoding this CDR3. The rearrangement uses TRBV7-9 and TRBJ2-3, with TRBD2 matching over 7 bases. Germline V gene lookup returns CDR1 SEHNR and CDR2 FQNEAQ (reference sequence). V lost 4 bases and J lost 1; bases outside the gene matches: 2. The length of the CDR3 is 14 residues. The CDR3 loop reads CASSSSGGTDTQYF. In DNA, the CDR3 is TGTGCCAGCAGCTCGAGCGGGGGCACAGATACGCAGTATTTT.